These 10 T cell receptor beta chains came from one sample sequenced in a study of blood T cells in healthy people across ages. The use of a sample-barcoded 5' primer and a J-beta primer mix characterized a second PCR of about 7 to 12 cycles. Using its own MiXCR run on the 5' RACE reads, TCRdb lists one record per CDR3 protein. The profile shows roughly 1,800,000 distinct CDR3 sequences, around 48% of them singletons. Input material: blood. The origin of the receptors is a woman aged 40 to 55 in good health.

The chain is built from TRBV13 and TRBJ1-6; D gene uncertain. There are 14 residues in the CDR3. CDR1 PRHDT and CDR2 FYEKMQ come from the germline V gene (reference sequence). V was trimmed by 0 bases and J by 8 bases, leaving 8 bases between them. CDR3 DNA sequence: TGTGCCAGCAGCTTAGGTATAGCTGATTCACCCCTCCACTTT. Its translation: CASSLGIADSPLHF.

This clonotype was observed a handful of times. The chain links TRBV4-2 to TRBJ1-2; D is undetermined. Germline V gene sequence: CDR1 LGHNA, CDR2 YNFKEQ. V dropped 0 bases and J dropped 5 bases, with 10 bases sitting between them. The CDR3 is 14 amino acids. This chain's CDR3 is CASSQDRLEYGYTF. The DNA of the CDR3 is TGTGCCAGCAGCCAAGATCGGCTAGAATATGGCTACACCTTC.

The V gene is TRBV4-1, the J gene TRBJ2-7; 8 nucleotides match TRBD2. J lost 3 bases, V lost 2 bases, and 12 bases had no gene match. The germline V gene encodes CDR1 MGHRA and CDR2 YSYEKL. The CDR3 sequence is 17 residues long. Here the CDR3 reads CASSQPGRKRGIYEQYF. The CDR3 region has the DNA TGCGCCAGCAGCCAACCCGGTCGGAAGCGGGGGATCTACGAGCAGTACTTC.

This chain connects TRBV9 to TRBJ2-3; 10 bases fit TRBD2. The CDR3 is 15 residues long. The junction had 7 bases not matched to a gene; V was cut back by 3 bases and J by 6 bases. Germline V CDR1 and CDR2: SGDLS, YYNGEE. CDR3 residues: CASSATSGLPDTQYF. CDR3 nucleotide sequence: TGTGCCAGCAGCGCGACTAGCGGGTTACCGGATACGCAGTATTTT.

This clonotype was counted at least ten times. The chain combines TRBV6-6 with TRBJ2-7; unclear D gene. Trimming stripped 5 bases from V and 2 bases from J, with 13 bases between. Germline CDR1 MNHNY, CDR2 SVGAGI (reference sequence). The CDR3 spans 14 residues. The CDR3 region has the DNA TGTGCCAGCAGTCCCCTAGACAAACCCTACGAGCAGTACTTC. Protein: CASSPLDKPYEQYF.

CDR3 loop: CASSSGSEEIEEQYF. For the CDR3, the DNA is TGTGCCAGCAGTTCAGGGAGTGAGGAGATTGAAGAGCAGTACTTC. The rearrangement links TRBV12-3 or TRBV12-4 to TRBJ2-5, with D perhaps assigned TRBD1 or TRBD2 (5 bases each). V lost 4 bases to trimming and J lost 11 bases, with 23 bases between them. The CDR3 is 15 residues long.

The CDR3 coding sequence is TGTGCCAGCAGCCAAGTTGCGAGGGGGAGCTCCTACAATGAGCAGTTCTTC. This translates into CASSQVARGSSYNEQFF. The chain couples TRBV4-2 to TRBJ2-1; a possible D gene is TRBD1 (6 bases). This CDR3 has 17 residues. Trimming took off 1 base at V and 0 bases at J, with 13 bases between the two ends. Germline CDR1 is LGHNA and CDR2 is YNFKEQ.

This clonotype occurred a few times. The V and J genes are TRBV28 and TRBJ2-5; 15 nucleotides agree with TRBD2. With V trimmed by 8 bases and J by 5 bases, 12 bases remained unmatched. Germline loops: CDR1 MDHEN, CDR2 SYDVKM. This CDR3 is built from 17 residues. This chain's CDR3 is CASYDSGTSGGIETQYF. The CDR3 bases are TGTGCCAGCTACGACAGTGGGACTAGCGGGGGGATTGAGACCCAGTACTTC. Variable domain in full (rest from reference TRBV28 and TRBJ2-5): DVKVTQSSRYLVKRTGEKVFLECVQDMDHENMFWYRQDPGLGLRLIYFSYDVKMKEKGDIPEGYSVSREKKERFSLILESASTNQTSMYLCASYDSGTSGGIETQYFGPGTRLLVL.

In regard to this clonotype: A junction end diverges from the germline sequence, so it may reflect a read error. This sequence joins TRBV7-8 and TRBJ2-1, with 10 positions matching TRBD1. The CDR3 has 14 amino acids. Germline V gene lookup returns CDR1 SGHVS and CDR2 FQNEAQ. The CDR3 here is CANSLVGQGNEQFF. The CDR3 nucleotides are TGTGCCAACAGCTTAGTGGGACAGGGGAATGAGCAGTTCTTC.

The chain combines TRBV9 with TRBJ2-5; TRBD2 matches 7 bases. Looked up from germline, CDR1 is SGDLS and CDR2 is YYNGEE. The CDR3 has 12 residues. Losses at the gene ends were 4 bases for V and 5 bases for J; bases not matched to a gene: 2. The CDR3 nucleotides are TGTGCCAGCAGCACTAGCGATGAGACCCAGTACTTC. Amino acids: CASSTSDETQYF.